This T cell receptor beta chain emerged from a study of OX40 agonist ivuxolimab in advanced cancers. Study information: Among those enrolled, mean age was about 58 years (range about 20 to 79) and 75% to 90% were male.

Assay used: immunoSEQ multiplex PCR; TCRdb lists only in-frame clones, some missing. The data hold 70,000 to 95,000 clones, with around 94% observed a single time. Unmatched junction bases numbered 8, after V lost 6 bases and J lost 5 bases. CDR1 ENHRY and CDR2 SYGVKD come from the germline V gene. This CDR3 is 14 amino acids long. Sample: CD4+ or CD8+ T cells sorted from blood, taken in a trial of the OX40 agonist ivuxolimab. This clonotype was sampled from an adult with an advanced solid tumor such as melanoma, head and neck, liver or kidney cancer. The chain is built from TRBV10-3 and TRBJ2-3; 7 bases line up with TRBD1. This CDR3 reads CAIRADRAEDTQYF. CDR3 nucleotides: TGTGCCATCAGAGCCGACAGGGCCGAAGATACGCAGTATTTT.